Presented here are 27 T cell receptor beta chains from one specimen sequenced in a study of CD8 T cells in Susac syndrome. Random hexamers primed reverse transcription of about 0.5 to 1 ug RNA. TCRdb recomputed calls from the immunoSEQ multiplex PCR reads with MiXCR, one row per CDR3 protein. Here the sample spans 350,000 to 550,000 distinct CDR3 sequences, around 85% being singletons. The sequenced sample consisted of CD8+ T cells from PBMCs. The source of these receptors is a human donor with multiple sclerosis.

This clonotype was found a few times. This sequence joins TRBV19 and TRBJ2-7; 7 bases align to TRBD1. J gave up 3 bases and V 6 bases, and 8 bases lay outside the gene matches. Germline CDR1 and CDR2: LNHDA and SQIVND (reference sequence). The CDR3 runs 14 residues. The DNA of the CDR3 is TGTGCCAGTAGCGCCGGGACAGCGATCTACGAGCAGTACTTC. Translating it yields CASSAGTAIYEQYF. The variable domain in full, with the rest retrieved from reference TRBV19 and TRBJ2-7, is DGGITQSPKYLFRKEGQNVTLSCEQNLNHDAMYWYRQDPGQGLRLIYYSQIVNDFQKGDIAEGYSVSREKKESFPLTVTSAQKNPTAFYLCASSAGTAIYEQYFGPGTRLTVT.

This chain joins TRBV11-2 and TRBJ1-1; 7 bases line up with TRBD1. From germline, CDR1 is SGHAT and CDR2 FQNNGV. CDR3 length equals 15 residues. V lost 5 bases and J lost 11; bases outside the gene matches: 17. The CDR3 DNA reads TGTGCCAGCAGCCTCCGGGACAGTCCTAAGGGAGGGGCTTTCTTT. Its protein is CASSLRDSPKGGAFF.

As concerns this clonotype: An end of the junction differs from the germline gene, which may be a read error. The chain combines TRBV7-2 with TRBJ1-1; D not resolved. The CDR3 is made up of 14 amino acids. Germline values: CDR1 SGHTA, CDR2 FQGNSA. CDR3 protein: CASSLLGVNTEASF. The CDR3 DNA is TGTGCCAGCAGCTTATTGGGCGTTAACACTGAAGCTTCCTTT.

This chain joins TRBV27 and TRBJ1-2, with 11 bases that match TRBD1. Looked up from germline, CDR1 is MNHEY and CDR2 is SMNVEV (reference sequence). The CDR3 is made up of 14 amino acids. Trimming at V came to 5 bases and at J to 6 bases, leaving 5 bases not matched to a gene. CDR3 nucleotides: TGTGCCAGCAGTCCCGGGACAGGGGGAAATGGCTACACCTTC. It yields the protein CASSPGTGGNGYTF.

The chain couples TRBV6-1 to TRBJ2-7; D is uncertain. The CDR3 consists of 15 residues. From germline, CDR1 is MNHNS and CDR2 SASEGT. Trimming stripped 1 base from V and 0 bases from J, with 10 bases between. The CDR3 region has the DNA TGTGCCAGCAGTGAAGGGTTAACAGCCTCCTACGAGCAGTACTTC. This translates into CASSEGLTASYEQYF.

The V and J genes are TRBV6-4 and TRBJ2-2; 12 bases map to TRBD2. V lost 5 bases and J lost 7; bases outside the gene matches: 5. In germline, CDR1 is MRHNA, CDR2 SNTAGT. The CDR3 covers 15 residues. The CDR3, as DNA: TGTGCCAGCAGTCTAGCGGGAGGGCAGGACGGGGAGCTGTTTTTT. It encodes CASSLAGGQDGELFF.

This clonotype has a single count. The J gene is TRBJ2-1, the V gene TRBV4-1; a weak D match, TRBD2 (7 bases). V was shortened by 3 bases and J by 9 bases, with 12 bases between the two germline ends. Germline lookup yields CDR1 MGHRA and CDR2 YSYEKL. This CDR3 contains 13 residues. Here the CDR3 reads CASSQTAGAEQFF. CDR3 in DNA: TGCGCCAGCAGCCAGACCGCGGGGGCTGAGCAGTTCTTC.

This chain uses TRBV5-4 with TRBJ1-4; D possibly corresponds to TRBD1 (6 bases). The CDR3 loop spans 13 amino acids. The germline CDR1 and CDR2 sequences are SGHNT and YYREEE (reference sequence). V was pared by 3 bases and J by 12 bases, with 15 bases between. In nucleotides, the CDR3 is TGTGCCAGCAGCTCGGGGTCAGGGGAGGAACTGTTTTTT. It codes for CASSSGSGEELFF.

The CDR3 DNA reads as TGTGCCAGCAGCTTATGGCAAGATAACCACTATGGCTACACCTTC. Translating it yields CASSLWQDNHYGYTF. V gene TRBV7-9 combines with J gene TRBJ1-2, with D uncertain. Trimming took off 2 bases at V and 3 bases at J, with 13 bases between the two ends. CDR1 and CDR2 from the germline V gene are SEHNR and FQNEAQ (reference sequence). The CDR3 has 15 amino acids.

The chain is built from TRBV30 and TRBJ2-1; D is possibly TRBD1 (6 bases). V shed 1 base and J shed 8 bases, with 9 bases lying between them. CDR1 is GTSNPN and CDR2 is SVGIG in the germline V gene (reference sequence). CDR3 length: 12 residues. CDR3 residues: CAWSDRVYEQFF. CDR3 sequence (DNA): TGTGCCTGGAGTGACAGGGTTTATGAGCAGTTCTTC.

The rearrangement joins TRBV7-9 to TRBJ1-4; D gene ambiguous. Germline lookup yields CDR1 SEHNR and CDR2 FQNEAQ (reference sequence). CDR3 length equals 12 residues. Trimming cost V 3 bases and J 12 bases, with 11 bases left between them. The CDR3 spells CASSFISAELFF. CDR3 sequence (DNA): TGTGCCAGCAGCTTTATTTCGGCGGAACTGTTTTTT.

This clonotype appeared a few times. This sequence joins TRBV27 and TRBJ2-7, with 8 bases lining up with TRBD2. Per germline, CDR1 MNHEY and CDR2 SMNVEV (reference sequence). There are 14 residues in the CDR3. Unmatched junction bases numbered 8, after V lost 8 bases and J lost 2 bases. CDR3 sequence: CASCPLAGPYEQYF. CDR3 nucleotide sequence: TGTGCCAGCTGCCCTTTAGCGGGACCCTACGAGCAGTACTTC.

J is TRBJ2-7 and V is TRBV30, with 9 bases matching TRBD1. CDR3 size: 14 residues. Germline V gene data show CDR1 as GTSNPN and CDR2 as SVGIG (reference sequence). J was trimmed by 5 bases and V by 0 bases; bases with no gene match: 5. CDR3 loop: CAWSVQGARNEQYF. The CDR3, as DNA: TGTGCCTGGAGTGTACAGGGGGCGCGGAACGAGCAGTACTTC.

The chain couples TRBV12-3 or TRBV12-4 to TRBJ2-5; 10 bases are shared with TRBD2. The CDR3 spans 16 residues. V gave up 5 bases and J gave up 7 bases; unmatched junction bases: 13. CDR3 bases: TGTGCCAGCAGTCAGGAGCTAGCGGGAGCTTTGGGGACCCAGTACTTC. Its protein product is CASSQELAGALGTQYF.

CDR3 sequence reads: CASSPSLIGSYEQYF. CDR3 DNA sequence: TGTGCCAGCAGTCCCTCTCTTATAGGGTCCTACGAGCAGTACTTC. The chain uses TRBV27 and TRBJ2-7, with D unresolved. Germline assignment: CDR1 MNHEY and CDR2 SMNVEV (reference sequence). This CDR3 has 15 amino acids. Trimming pared 5 bases from V and 1 base from J, leaving 15 bases between.

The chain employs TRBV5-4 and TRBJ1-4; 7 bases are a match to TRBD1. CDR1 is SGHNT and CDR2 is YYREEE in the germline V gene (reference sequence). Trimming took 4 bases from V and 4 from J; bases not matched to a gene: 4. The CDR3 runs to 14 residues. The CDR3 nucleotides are TGTGCCAGCAGCATGACAGGGTATAATGAAAAACTGTTTTTT. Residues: CASSMTGYNEKLFF.

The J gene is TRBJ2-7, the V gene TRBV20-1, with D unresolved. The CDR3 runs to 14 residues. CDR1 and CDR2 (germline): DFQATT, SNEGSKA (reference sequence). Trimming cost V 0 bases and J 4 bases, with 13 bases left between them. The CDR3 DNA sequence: TGCAGTGCTAGAGATGCCCCGGAAGGGTACGAGCAGTACTTC. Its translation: CSARDAPEGYEQYF.

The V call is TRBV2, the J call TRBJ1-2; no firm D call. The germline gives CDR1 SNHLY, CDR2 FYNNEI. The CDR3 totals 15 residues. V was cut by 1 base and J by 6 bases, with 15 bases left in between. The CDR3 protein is CASSEGRLPMDGYTF. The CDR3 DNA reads TGTGCCAGCAGTGAAGGCAGGCTCCCTATGGATGGCTACACCTTC.

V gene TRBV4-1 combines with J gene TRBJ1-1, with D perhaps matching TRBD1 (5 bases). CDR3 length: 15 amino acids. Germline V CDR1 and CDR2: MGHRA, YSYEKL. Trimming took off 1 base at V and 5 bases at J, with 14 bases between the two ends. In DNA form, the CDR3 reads TGCGCCAGCAGCCAAGCGAGACAGTCGGGTACTGAAGCTTTCTTT. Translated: CASSQARQSGTEAFF.

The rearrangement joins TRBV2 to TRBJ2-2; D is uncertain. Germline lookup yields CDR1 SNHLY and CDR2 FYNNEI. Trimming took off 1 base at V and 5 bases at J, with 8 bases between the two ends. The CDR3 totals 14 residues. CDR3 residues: CASSEGRITGELFF. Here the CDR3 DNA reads TGTGCCAGCAGTGAAGGGCGGATTACCGGGGAGCTGTTTTTT.

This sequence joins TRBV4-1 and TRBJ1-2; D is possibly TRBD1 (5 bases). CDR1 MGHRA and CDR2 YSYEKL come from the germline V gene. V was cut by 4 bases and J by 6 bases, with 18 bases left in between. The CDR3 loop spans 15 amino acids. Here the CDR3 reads CASSPDVWDVDGYTF. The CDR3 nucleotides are TGCGCCAGCAGCCCCGACGTTTGGGACGTGGATGGCTACACCTTC.

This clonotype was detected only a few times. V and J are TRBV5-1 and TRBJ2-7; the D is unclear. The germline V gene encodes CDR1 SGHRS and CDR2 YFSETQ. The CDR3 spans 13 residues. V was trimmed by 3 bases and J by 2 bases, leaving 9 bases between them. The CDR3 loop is CASSYDTAYEQYF. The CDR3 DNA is TGCGCCAGCAGCTACGACACCGCCTACGAGCAGTACTTC. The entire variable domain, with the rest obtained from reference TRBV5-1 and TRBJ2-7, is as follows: KAGVTQTPRYLIKTRGQQVTLSCSPISGHRSVSWYQQTPGQGLQFLFEYFSETQRNKGNFPGRFSGRQFSNSRSEMNVSTLELGDSALYLCASSYDTAYEQYFGPGTRLTVT.

The CDR3 region has the DNA TGTGCCTGGAGGGAGGCAGGGCTCTACGAGCAGTACTTC. Translation: CAWREAGLYEQYF. The chain is built from TRBV30 and TRBJ2-7; D might be TRBD1 or TRBD2, each matching 5 bases. CDR1 is GTSNPN and CDR2 is SVGIG in the germline V gene (reference sequence). The V end lost 3 bases, the J end lost 3 bases, and 12 bases lay between the germline ends. The CDR3 has 13 residues.

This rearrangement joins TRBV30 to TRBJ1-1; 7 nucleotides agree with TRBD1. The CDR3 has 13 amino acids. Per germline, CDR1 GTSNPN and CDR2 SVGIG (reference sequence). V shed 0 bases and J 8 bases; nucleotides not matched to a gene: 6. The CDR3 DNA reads TGTGCCTGGAGTGTACCAGGGGGGTTGGAAGCTTTCTTT. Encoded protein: CAWSVPGGLEAFF.

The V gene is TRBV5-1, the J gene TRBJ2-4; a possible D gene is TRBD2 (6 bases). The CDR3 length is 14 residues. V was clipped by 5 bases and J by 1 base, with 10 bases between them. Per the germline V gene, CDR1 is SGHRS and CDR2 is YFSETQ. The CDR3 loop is CASSDGGAKNIQYF. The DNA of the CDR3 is TGCGCCAGCAGTGACGGAGGGGCCAAAAACATTCAGTACTTC. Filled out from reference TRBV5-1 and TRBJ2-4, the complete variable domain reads KAGVTQTPRYLIKTRGQQVTLSCSPISGHRSVSWYQQTPGQGLQFLFEYFSETQRNKGNFPGRFSGRQFSNSRSEMNVSTLELGDSALYLCASSDGGAKNIQYFGAGTRLSVL.

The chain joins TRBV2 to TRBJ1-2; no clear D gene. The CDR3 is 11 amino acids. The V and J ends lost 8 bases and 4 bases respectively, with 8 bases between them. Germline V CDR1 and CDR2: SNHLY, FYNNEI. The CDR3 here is CASPESYGYTF. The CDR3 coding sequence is TGTGCCAGCCCAGAAAGCTATGGCTACACCTTC.

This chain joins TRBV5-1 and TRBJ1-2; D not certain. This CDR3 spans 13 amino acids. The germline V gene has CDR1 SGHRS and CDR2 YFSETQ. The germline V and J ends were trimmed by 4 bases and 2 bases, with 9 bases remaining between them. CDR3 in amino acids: CASSGQENYGYTF. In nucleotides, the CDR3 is TGCGCCAGCAGCGGTCAGGAAAACTATGGCTACACCTTC.